The TCR beta chain described here comes from a study of identical twins. One entry per CDR3 protein, called by TCRdb with MiXCR from the 5' RACE reads. This table has about 660,000 distinct CDR3 sequences, 8.5% to 9.5% appearing once. Points on this clonotype: Its antigen is still unknown.

Points from the study as a whole: Cord blood's abundant beta clonotypes had fewer insertions, unlike memory repertoires.

Trimming removed 1 base from V and 6 bases from J, with 10 bases in between. Germline V lookup: CDR1 SEHNR, CDR2 FQNEAQ (reference sequence). This CDR3 contains 13 residues. The same data also contributed to another study, on yellow fever vaccine responses in identical twins.

The sequencing input was PBMCs. The chain is built from TRBV7-9 and TRBJ2-7; D is unclear. The source is a woman under 30 in good health. Written as DNA, the CDR3 is TGTGCCAGCAGCTTAGAAGGGATTAGCGAGCAGTACTTC. Translation gives CASSLEGISEQYF.